This T cell receptor beta chain originates from a study of blood T cells in healthy people across ages. CDR3 length: 15 amino acids. Trimming took off 3 bases at V and 4 bases at J, with 13 bases between the two ends. A second PCR of 7 to 11 cycles used a sample-barcoded 5' primer and a J-beta primer mix. Each CDR3 protein gets one entry after TCRdb re-called the 5' RACE reads with MiXCR. The data hold under 1,100,000 distinct CDR3 sequences, with around 27% observed a single time. This clonotype was picked up one time. Another study also made use of these data, one on T cells of mothers and their children. From that study: Whether pairs are related or unrelated, thymic selection shapes their TCR recombination output in much the same way.

The TCR originated in a girl aged 2 to 9 in good health. The chain is built from TRBV12-3 or TRBV12-4 and TRBJ2-1, with a tentative D call TRBD2 (5 bases). Sequencing used blood. CDR3 in DNA: TGTGCCAGCAGTTTTCTAGGCCGAGGGTACAATGAGCAGTTCTTC. Its translation: CASSFLGRGYNEQFF.